This record looks at one TCR beta chain sequence and its context. What it binds is unknown. CDR1 is MDHEN and CDR2 is SYDVKM in the germline V gene. The V gene lost 6 bases and the J gene lost 4 bases, with 12 bases spanning the gap. The CDR3 consists of 13 residues. Every subset had its genomic DNA shared out evenly among several immunoSEQ plates. Profiled with immunoSEQ multiplex PCR; TCRdb holds only in-frame clones, not every one. The sample contains about 2,500,000 clones, roughly nine tenths of which appear only once. This sample was included in a study of shared clonotypes between healthy human individuals. Study-wide background: CD4 naive cells filled three plates per donor, CD4 memory three, CD8 naive two and CD8 memory one. Study-wide findings and caveats: What naive subsets generally showed was a larger estimated richness than memory subsets showed.

This TCR was sampled from a man aged 18 to 30 in good health. Sequencing was carried out using naive CD4+ T cells sorted from blood. As to subset: CD45RA+ positively selected. The chain joins TRBV28 to TRBJ1-1, with D tentatively TRBD1 (6 bases). CDR3: CASRTHRVTEAFF. Written as DNA, the CDR3 is TGTGCCAGCAGGACCCACAGGGTCACTGAAGCTTTCTTT.